This T cell receptor beta chain was identified during a study of beta chain features in type 1 diabetes. The study's findings and limits: Individuals with type 1 diabetes displayed fewer insertions and more deletions at VDJ junctions.

This clone was seen more than once but under ten times. Its specificity is unknown. The entirety of the isolated RNA underwent reverse transcription, so expressed TCRB transcripts were sequenced. Profiled with immunoSEQ multiplex PCR; TCRdb holds only in-frame clones, not every one. The sample contains about 340,000 clones, less than 10% of which appear only once. Germline V gene data show CDR1 as KGHSH and CDR2 as LQKENI. This CDR3 is 14 amino acids long. V gave up 2 bases and J gave up 5 bases, with 12 bases separating them. The V and J genes are TRBV18 and TRBJ2-5; the D gene is possibly TRBD1 (6 bases). The clonotype originates from a woman under 30 in good health. The sequenced sample was central memory CD4+ T cells from blood. The CDR3 coding sequence is TGTGCCAGCTCACCAGTCTCAGGGGTCGAGACCCAGTACTTC. Translated, it gives CASSPVSGVETQYF.